These T cell receptor beta chains were read from a single sample in a study of tumor-infiltrating lymphocytes in oesophageal squamous cell carcinoma. MiXCR was run by TCRdb on the PCR reads, yielding one entry per CDR3 protein. The repertoire holds about 24,000 distinct CDR3 sequences, with about two fifths as singletons. The sample comprised esophageal tumor tissue. These receptors were collected from a male donor with esophageal squamous cell carcinoma. Each CDR3 is given with its conserved first and last residue.

>TRBV10-2
CASGASGRDEQFF
>TRBV19
CATLPHRGTEAFF
>TRBV2
CASSEGQYNSPLHF
>TRBV29-1
CSVLRGLGGNEQFF
>TRBV7-2
CASSLGGTGGETQYF
>TRBV2
CASSVRERQPQHF
>TRBV6-8
CASSSLRRDTQYF
>TRBV5-1
CASSPTYTSYEQYF
>TRBV20-1
CSAKASSYNEQFF
>TRBV5-6
CASSFWGDSFQETQYF
>TRBV4-1
CASSPGGQLNEKLFF
>TRBV2
CASRPEINEQFF
>TRBV7-2
CASSFQGGYEQYF
>TRBV5-1
CASSFGQQGLETQYF
>TRBV7-8
CASSHTSGSTYNEQFF
>TRBV10-3
CAISEALDGEQFF
>TRBV7-2
CASSLSAPGGGQETQYF
>TRBV7-2
CASSRRLSQETQYF
>TRBV7-2
CASSSDRATEAFF
>TRBV7-2
CASSLGLLDEQFF
>TRBV11-1
CASSLFITEPYNEQFF
>TRBV7-2
CASSLAATGTNNEQFF
>TRBV7-3
CASSLRALQGGNEQFF
>TRBV7-8
CASSLVTSPYNEQFF
>TRBV5-5
CASSRVGGGGDTQYF
>TRBV6-1
CASTAGDRRETQYF
>TRBV6-1
CASSHPPGGTYNSPLHF
>TRBV7-3
CASSLTTSGPLYLMDTQYF
>TRBV7-8
CASSLAAGNYGYTF
>TRBV20-1
CSARLAGGINEQFF
>TRBV6-2/TRBV6-3
CASRPRPGRDEKLFF
>TRBV7-2
CASSLAGTLNEQYF
>TRBV27
CASSAGQGTHEQYF
>TRBV6-1
CASSPTFRGSGNTEAFF
>TRBV19
CASSKNGLRVSANEKLFF
>TRBV11-2
CASSWTAGHYGYTF
>TRBV12-3/TRBV12-4
CASSRLQETQYF
>TRBV7-3
CASSLTGQGAGETQYF
>TRBV11-2
CASSLLPVDTQYF
>TRBV28
CALQREGGGYTF
>TRBV24-1
CATSDLRTF
>TRBV10-3
CAITPSPGLHSYNEQFF
>TRBV6-1
CASTPRPVGTSVWF
>TRBV11-2
CASSLDGTSGYNEQFF